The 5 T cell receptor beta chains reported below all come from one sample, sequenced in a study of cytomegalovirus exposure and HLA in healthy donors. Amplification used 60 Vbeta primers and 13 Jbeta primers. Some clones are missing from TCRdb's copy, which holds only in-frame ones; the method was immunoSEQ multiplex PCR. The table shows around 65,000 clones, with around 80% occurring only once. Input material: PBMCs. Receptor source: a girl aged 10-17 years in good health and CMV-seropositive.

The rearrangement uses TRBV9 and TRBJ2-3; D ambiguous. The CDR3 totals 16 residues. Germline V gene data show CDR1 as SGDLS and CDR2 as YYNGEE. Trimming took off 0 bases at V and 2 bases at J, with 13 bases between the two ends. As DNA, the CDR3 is TGTGCCAGCAGCGTAGAACGGCTAGACCCCACAGATACGCAGTATTTT. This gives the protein CASSVERLDPTDTQYF.

The CDR3 DNA follows: TGCAGCGTTGAGGGGCAAGGGCAGGAGCCTTACTATGGCTACACCTTC. Its translation is CSVEGQGQEPYYGYTF. V is TRBV29-1 and J is TRBJ1-2; weak D call: TRBD1 (5 bases). CDR3 length: 16 residues. Germline V gives CDR1 SQVTM, CDR2 ANQGSEA. V shed 3 bases and J shed 3 bases, with 20 bases lying between them.

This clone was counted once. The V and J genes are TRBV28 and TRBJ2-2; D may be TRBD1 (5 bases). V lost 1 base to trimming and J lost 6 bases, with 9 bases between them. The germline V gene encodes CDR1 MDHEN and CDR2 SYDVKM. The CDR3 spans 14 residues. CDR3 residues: CASSLLGPPGELFF. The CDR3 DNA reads TGTGCCAGCAGTTTATTGGGGCCCCCCGGGGAGCTGTTTTTT.

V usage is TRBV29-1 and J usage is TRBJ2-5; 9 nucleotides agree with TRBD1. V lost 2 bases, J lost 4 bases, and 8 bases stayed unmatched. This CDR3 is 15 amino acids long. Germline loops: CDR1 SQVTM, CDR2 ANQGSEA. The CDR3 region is CSVEREDRGAETQYF. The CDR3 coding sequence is TGCAGCGTTGAAAGAGAGGACAGGGGTGCAGAGACCCAGTACTTC. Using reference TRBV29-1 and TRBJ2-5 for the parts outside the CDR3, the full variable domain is SAVISQKPSRDICQRGTSLTIQCQVDSQVTMMFWYRQQPGQSLTLIATANQGSEATYESGFVIDKFPISRPNLTFSTLTVSNMSPEDSSIYLCSVEREDRGAETQYFGPGTRLLVL.

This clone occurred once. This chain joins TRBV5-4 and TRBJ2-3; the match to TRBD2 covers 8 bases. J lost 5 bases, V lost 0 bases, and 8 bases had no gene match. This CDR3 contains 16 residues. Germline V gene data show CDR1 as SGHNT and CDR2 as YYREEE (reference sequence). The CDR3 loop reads CASSLAGLAAEDTQYF. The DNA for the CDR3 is TGTGCCAGCAGCTTGGCTGGACTAGCTGCTGAAGATACGCAGTATTTT.